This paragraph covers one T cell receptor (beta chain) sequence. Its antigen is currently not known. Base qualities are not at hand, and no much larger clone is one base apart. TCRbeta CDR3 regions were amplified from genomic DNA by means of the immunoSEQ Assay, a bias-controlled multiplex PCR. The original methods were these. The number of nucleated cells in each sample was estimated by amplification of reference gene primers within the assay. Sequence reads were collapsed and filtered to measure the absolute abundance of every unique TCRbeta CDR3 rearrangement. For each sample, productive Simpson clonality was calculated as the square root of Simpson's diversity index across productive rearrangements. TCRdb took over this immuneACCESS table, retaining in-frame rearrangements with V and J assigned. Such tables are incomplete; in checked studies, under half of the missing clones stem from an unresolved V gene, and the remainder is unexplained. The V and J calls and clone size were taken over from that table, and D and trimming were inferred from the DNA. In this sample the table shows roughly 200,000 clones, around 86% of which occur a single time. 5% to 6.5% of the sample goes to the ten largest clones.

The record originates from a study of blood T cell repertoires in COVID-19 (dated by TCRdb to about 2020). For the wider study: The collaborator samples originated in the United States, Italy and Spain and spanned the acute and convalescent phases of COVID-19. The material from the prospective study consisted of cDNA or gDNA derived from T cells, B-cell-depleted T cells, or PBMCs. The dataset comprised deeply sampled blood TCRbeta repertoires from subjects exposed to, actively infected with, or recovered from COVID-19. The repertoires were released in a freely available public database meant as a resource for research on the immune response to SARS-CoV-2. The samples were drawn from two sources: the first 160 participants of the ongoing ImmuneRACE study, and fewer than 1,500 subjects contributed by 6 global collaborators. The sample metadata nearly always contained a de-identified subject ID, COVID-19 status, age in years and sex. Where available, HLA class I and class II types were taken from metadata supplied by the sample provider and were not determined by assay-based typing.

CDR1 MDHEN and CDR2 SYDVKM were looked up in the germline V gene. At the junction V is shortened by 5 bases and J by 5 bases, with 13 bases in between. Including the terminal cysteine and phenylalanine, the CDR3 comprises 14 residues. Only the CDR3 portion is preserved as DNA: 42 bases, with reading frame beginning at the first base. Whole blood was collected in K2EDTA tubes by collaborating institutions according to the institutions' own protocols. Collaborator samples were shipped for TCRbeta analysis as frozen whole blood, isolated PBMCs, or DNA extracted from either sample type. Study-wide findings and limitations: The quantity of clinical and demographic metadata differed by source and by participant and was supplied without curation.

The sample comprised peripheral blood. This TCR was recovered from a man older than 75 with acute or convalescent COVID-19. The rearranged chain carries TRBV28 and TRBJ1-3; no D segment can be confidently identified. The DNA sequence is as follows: TGTGCCAGCAGTGCCCTAGAAGCGAGAAACACCATATATTTT. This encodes CASSALEARNTIYF.